The rows below give T cell receptor beta chains drawn from one sample of a study of control samples from healthy donors and cancer patients. This table comes from immunoSEQ multiplex PCR, and its TCRdb copy is limited to in-frame clones, with some not included. The sample lists around 150,000 clones, roughly 95% occurring once. Sequenced material: blood. Receptors were obtained from a woman in her twenties or thirties in good health. The CDR3 runs from the conserved cysteine through the conserved F or W. A D gene is named only where the DNA matches it firmly. Where a row states a size, it is once, few, many or the class of an expanded clone; other rows omit it.

>-|-|TRBJ2-7|TRBV27
TGTGCCAGCAGTCCCAGAAGCATAACCTACGAGCAGTACTTC
CASSPRSITYEQYF
>-|once|TRBJ1-2|TRBV9
TGTGCCAGCAGCGTGAACGGTATCGGGGGGCAAGGCTACACCTTC
CASSVNGIGGQGYTF
>-|-|TRBJ1-1|TRBV19
TGTGCCAGTAGTACCCAGGCGGTGAACACTGAAGCTTTCTTT
CASSTQAVNTEAFF
>TRBD2|-|TRBJ2-5|TRBV6-5
TGTGCCAGCAGTCCCGGGGGGGGATTCGGAGAGACCCAGTACTTC
CASSPGGGFGETQYF
>-|-|TRBJ2-2|TRBV28
TGTGCCAGCAGTGACGATCACACCGGGGAGCTGTTTTTT
CASSDDHTGELFF
>-|-|TRBJ1-2|TRBV6-2/TRBV6-3
TGTGCCAGCAGTGGAGGATTCTATGGCTACACCTTC
CASSGGFYGYTF
>TRBD1|once|TRBJ1-2|TRBV3-1/TRBV3-2
TGTGCCAGCAGCCAGGGACAGGGAGGGAACTATGGCTACACCTTC
CASSQGQGGNYGYTF
>TRBD2|-|TRBJ2-1|TRBV7-9
TGTGCCAGCAGCTTAACTAGCGATAGCTACAATGAGCAGTTCTTC
CASSLTSDSYNEQFF
>-|-|TRBJ2-3|TRBV18
TGTGCCAGCTCACTAACCGGGACAGATACGCAGTATTTT
CASSLTGTDTQYF
>TRBD1|-|TRBJ2-7|TRBV5-4
TGTGCCAGCAGCCTTAACCCAGGGGGCTCGGTCCACGAGCAGTACTTC
CASSLNPGGSVHEQYF
>TRBD1|once|TRBJ1-3|TRBV5-4
TGTGCCAGCAGCTTGGCAGGACAGGGGTACGAGAGCTCTGGAAACACCATATATTTT
CASSLAGQGYESSGNTIYF
>-|-|TRBJ2-7|TRBV29-1
TGCAGCGTTGACGTTGCGGGAGAGCAGTACTTC
CSVDVAGEQYF
>TRBD2|-|TRBJ2-1|TRBV30
TGTGCCTGGAGTCGGGCGGGGGGTTACACCTACAATGAGCAGTTCTTC
CAWSRAGGYTYNEQFF
>-|once|TRBJ2-7|TRBV18
TGTGCCAGCTCACCACCTTCTGGGAGTGTCGGGGAGCAGTACTTC
CASSPPSGSVGEQYF
>-|-|TRBJ2-3|TRBV4-1
TGCGCCAGCAGCCAAAGTGAACACTTCTTCACAGATACGCAGTATTTT
CASSQSEHFFTDTQYF
>-|medium-sized|TRBJ2-2|TRBV9
TGTGCCAGCAGCTTTGGGACCACCAACACCGGGGAGCTGTTTTTT
CASSFGTTNTGELFF
>-|-|TRBJ2-7|TRBV6-6
TGTGCCAGCAGTTACTCGACAGAAGCATCCTACGAGCAGTACTTC
CASSYSTEASYEQYF
>TRBD1|-|TRBJ1-6|TRBV5-8
TGTGCCAGCAGCTGGGACAGCGAGGATCACTATAATTCACCCCTCCACTTT
CASSWDSEDHYNSPLHF
>-|once|TRBJ2-2|TRBV2
TGTGCCAGCAGTGACAGGGATATTGCCGGGGAGCTGTTTTTT
CASSDRDIAGELFF
>TRBD1|-|TRBJ1-2|TRBV19
TGTGCCAGTAGTTTCCGGGACAGCTATGGCTACACCTTC
CASSFRDSYGYTF
>-|-|TRBJ2-7|TRBV9
TGTGCCAGCAGCGCCTTGGACTATGCCTACGAGCAGTACTTC
CASSALDYAYEQYF
>TRBD1|-|TRBJ2-5|TRBV30
TGTGCCTCCTACCCAGGGGGAGTAGAGACCCAGTACTTC
CASYPGGVETQYF
>TRBD1|-|TRBJ1-2|TRBV6-6
TGTGCCACCCGGGACAGGGTGAACTATGGCTACACCTTC
CATRDRVNYGYTF
>-|-|TRBJ1-5|TRBV6-5
TGTGCCAGCAGCGCGAGGAGGGAAAGCAATCAGCCCCAGCATTTT
CASSARRESNQPQHF
>-|-|TRBJ1-3|TRBV7-9
TGTGCCAGCAGCTTAGAAGCGGGGGGAAACACCATATATTTT
CASSLEAGGNTIYF
>TRBD1|-|TRBJ2-5|TRBV5-1
TGCGCCAGCAGCACCTCAGGGGGCGCAGGAGAGACCCAGTACTTC
CASSTSGGAGETQYF
>-|-|TRBJ1-6|TRBV6-2/TRBV6-3
TGTGCCAGCAGTTACCACGGGACGGAGAGCTCACCCCTCCACTTT
CASSYHGTESSPLHF
>-|-|TRBJ1-2|TRBV6-5
TGTGCCAGCAGCGACCGCTACTATGGCTACACCTTC
CASSDRYYGYTF
>-|few|TRBJ2-5|TRBV2
TGTGCCAGCAGTGATCTCCATGGCGGGGCTCCCATAGGGGAGACCCAGTACTTC
CASSDLHGGAPIGETQYF
>TRBD2|-|TRBJ2-3|TRBV27
TGTGCCAGCACCTCACTGACTAGCGCGATCACAGATACGCAGTATTTT
CASTSLTSAITDTQYF
>-|-|TRBJ1-5|TRBV10-3
TGTGCCATCAGATCGGCGGGGGGCCAGGGGAACCAGCCCCAGCATTTT
CAIRSAGGQGNQPQHF
>-|-|TRBJ2-3|TRBV5-1
TGCGCCAGCAGACGCTGGACAGAACTCACAGATACGCAGTATTTT
CASRRWTELTDTQYF